The clone carrying this T cell receptor beta chain was recorded only once. Its target is not known. The data stem from a study of T cells in localized non-small cell lung cancer. Study conclusions and caveats: There were a median roughly 59 of the top 100 tumor clones appearing in adjacent lung.

V was pared by 0 bases and J by 6 bases, with 19 bases between. The CDR3 runs to 17 residues. The germline V gene encodes CDR1 SGHDN and CDR2 FVKESK. TCRdb's table, derived via immunoSEQ multiplex PCR, lists solely in-frame clones and lacks some. The data hold about 2,000 clones, with 20% to 30% observed a single time. This sequence joins TRBV14 and TRBJ2-3, with D perhaps given as TRBD1 or TRBD2 (5 bases each). The sequenced sample was normal lung tissue next to the tumor, obtained before any cancer treatment. This TCR came from a male donor at least 60 years old with stage II lung adenocarcinoma. The CDR3 loop reads CASSQEVGTHSRDTQYF. The DNA for the CDR3 is TGTGCCAGCAGCCAAGAAGTAGGGACCCACTCCCGGGATACGCAGTATTTT.